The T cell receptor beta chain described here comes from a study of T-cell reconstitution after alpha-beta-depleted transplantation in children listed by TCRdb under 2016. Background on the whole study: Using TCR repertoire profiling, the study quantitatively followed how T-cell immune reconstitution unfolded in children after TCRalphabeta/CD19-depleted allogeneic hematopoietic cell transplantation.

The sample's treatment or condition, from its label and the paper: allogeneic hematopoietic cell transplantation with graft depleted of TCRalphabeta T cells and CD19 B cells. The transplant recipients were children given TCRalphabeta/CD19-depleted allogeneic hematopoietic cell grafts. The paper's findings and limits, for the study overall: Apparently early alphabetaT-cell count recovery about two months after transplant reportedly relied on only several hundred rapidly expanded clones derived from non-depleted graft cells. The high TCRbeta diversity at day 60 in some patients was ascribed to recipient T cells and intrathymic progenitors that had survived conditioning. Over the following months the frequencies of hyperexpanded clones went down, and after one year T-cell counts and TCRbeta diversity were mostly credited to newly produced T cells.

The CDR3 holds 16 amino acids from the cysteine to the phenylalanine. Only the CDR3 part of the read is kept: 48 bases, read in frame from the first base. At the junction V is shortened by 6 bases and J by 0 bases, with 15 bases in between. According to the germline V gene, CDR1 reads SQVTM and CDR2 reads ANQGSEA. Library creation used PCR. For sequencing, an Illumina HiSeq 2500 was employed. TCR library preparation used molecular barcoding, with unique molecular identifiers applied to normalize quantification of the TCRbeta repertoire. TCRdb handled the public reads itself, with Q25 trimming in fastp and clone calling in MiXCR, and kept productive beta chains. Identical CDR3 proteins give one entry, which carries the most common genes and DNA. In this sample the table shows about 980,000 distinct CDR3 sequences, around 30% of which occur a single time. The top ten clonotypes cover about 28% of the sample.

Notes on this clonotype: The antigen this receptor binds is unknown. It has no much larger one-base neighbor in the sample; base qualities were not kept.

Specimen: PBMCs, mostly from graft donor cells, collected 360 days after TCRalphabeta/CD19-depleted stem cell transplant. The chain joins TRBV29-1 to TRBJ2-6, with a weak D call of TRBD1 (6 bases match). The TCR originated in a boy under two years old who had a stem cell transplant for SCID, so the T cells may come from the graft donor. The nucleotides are TGCAGCGTCTCAGGGACACAGGGCTCTGGGGCCAACGTCCTGACTTTC. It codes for CSVSGTQGSGANVLTF.